Listed below are T cell receptor beta chains from one sample, sequenced in a study of graft-versus-host responses after intestinal transplantation. Measured with immunoSEQ multiplex PCR; TCRdb has only the in-frame clones, and not every one. The sample comprises fewer than 70,000 clones, 80% to 95% of which are singletons, and about 6.7% rests with the top ten. This material consisted of bone marrow, taken 700 to 850 days after intestinal transplantation. These receptor sequences come from a human patient who received an intestinal transplant, so some T cells may come from the graft donor. Each CDR3 is given with its conserved first and last residue. The order of the fields is J gene, D gene, V gene, clone size, CDR3 protein, CDR3 DNA. The D gene is left open where the match is weak. Where a row states a size, it is once, few, many or the class of an expanded clone; other rows omit it.

TRBJ1-1,NA,TRBV6-5,NA,CASSLTQGNTEAFF,TGTGCCAGCTCTCTAACGCAGGGGAACACTGAAGCTTTCTTT
TRBJ2-1,NA,TRBV11-2,NA,CASSTGLLSEQFF,TGTGCCAGCAGCACGGGACTCCTAAGTGAGCAGTTCTTC
TRBJ1-2,TRBD1,TRBV4-1,NA,CASSQVDRDGYTF,TGCGCCAGCAGCCAAGTCGACAGGGATGGCTACACCTTC
TRBJ2-7,NA,TRBV7-9,NA,CASSLGPTGNYEQYF,TGTGCCAGCAGCTTAGGGCCCACAGGTAACTACGAGCAGTACTTC
TRBJ1-2,NA,TRBV6-1,NA,CASSEMTENYGYTF,TGTGCCAGCAGTGAAATGACGGAGAACTATGGCTACACCTTC
TRBJ2-7,TRBD1,TRBV14,NA,CASSPGTGGFYEQYF,TGTGCCAGCAGCCCCGGGACAGGGGGATTCTACGAGCAGTACTTC
TRBJ2-7,NA,TRBV5-1,once,CATRTENSYEQYF,TGCGCCACCCGGACGGAAAACTCCTACGAGCAGTACTTC
TRBJ2-1,NA,TRBV5-1,few,CASSTRRQQSNEQFF,TGCGCCAGCAGCACCAGGAGGCAACAGTCGAATGAGCAGTTCTTC
TRBJ1-3,NA,TRBV27,NA,CASSLSSARGNTIYF,TGTGCCAGCAGTTTATCGTCCGCAAGGGGAAACACCATATATTTT
TRBJ1-1,NA,TRBV2,NA,CASSEARRTEAFF,TGTGCCAGCAGTGAGGCCAGGCGAACTGAAGCTTTCTTT
TRBJ1-5,TRBD1,TRBV2,NA,CASSEAGTAINQPQHF,TGTGCCAGCAGTGAAGCCGGGACAGCAATTAATCAGCCCCAGCATTTT
TRBJ1-1,TRBD1,TRBV13,once,CASSLSRTGSNTEAFF,TGTGCCAGCAGCCTTAGCAGGACAGGCAGCAACACTGAAGCTTTCTTT
TRBJ2-1,NA,TRBV27,NA,CASSFGTRTYNEQFF,TGTGCCAGCAGTTTCGGGACTCGCACATACAATGAGCAGTTCTTC
TRBJ2-6,NA,TRBV19,once,CASTTVSPGANVLTF,TGTGCCAGTACTACGGTTTCGCCTGGGGCCAACGTCCTGACTTTC
TRBJ2-1,NA,TRBV5-1,NA,CASSFPLLRAYNEQFF,TGCGCCAGCAGCTTTCCCCTCTTAAGGGCCTACAATGAGCAGTTCTTC
TRBJ2-3,NA,TRBV4-1,NA,CASSRDSVAQTDTQYF,TGCGCCAGCAGTCGGGACTCGGTAGCGCAGACAGATACGCAGTATTTT
TRBJ2-1,NA,TRBV7-3,NA,CASSLSYDGDNEQFF,TGTGCCAGCAGCCTTTCATACGACGGTGACAATGAGCAGTTCTTC
TRBJ1-6,NA,TRBV7-3,NA,CASSFESNSPLHF,TGTGCCAGCAGCTTCGAGAGTAATTCACCCCTCCACTTT
TRBJ1-1,NA,TRBV5-1,once,CASSLDVGQTEAFF,TGCGCCAGCAGCTTGGATGTAGGGCAGACTGAAGCTTTCTTT
TRBJ1-1,NA,TRBV7-9,once,CASSLVKNPPAF,TGTGCCAGCAGCTTAGTGAAAAACCCCCCTGCCTTT
TRBJ2-5,NA,TRBV14,NA,CASSRHIGTQYF,TGTGCCAGCAGCCGCCACATTGGGACCCAGTACTTC
TRBJ2-3,NA,TRBV7-9,few,CASSLSSQLTDTQYF,TGTGCCAGCAGCTTAAGTTCCCAGCTCACAGATACGCAGTATTTT